This T cell receptor (beta chain) was captured by sequencing in a study of shared clonotypes between healthy human individuals. Study-wide points: Sampling was confined to blood; repertoires within tissues likely differ. Read depth was anticipated to influence clonotype sharing among donors. The generation probabilities recorded for non-shared clonotypes fell below those of clonotypes shared by all four donors.

CD45RO-negative CD8 cells positively selected for CCR7 made up the naive population, which excluded terminally differentiated effector memory CD45RA+ cells. A single count supports this clone. Its antigen is as yet unknown. Other DNA sequences of this sample code for an identical CDR3. The CDR3 length is 13 residues. Germline loops: CDR1 SGHAT, CDR2 FQNNGV. Trimming cost V 1 base and J 4 bases, with 5 bases left between them. Only in-frame clones appear in the TCRdb table, and some are missing; sequencing was by immunoSEQ multiplex PCR. The repertoire includes millions of clones, just under 95% of them detected once, and 0.85% to 1.3% sits in the top ten.

Input material: naive CD8+ T cells sorted from blood. This sequence was found in a young man in good health. V usage is TRBV11-2 and J usage is TRBJ2-1; D is possibly TRBD1 (5 bases). The CDR3 spells CASSLGQYNEQFF. The CDR3 DNA is TGTGCCAGCAGCTTAGGACAGTACAATGAGCAGTTCTTC.